This record concerns one T cell receptor (beta chain) sequence. The antigen is unknown. The CDR3 covers 13 residues. Between the trimmed V and J ends, which lost 0 bases and 5 bases, there was a span of 5 bases. The germline V gene has CDR1 SEHNR and CDR2 FQNEAQ (reference sequence). Each patient experienced a relapse that followed autologous stem cell transplantation, and brentuximab vedotin exposure varied. This entry comes from a study of PD-1 blockade in classical Hodgkin lymphoma. Study conclusions and caveats: What caused the repertoire differences, perhaps disease activity or prior therapy, remains undefined.

TCRdb's table, derived via immunoSEQ multiplex PCR, lists solely in-frame clones and lacks some. The sample yields 55,000 to 75,000 clones, about 64% seen once. Sequencing was performed on peripheral blood mononuclear cells (PBMCs), taken before the second cycle of nivolumab. The J gene is TRBJ1-3, the V gene TRBV7-9; D is ambiguous. The clonotype comes from a human donor with classical Hodgkin lymphoma. CDR3 nucleotide sequence: TGTGCCAGCAGCTTAGCAAACAGAAACACCATATATTTT. Translating gives CASSLANRNTIYF.